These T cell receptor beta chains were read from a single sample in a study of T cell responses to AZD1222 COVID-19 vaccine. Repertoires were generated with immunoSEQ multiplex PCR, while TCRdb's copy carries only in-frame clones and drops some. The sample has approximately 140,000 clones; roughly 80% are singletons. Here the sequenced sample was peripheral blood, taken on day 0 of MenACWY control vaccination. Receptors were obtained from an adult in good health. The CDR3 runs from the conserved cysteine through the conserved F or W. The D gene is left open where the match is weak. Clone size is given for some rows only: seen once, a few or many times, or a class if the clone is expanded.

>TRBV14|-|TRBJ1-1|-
CASSLRANLNTEAFF
TGTGCCAGCAGCCTCCGGGCCAACCTGAACACTGAAGCTTTCTTT
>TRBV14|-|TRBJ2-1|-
CASSQRSSPYNEQFF
TGTGCCAGCAGCCAAAGAAGTAGCCCCTACAATGAGCAGTTCTTC
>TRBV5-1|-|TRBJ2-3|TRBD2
CASSSGTSGGTQYF
TGCGCCAGCAGCTCAGGGACTAGCGGGGGGACGCAGTATTTT
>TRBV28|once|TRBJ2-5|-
CASSLSRPGGWGETQYF
TGTGCCAGCAGTTTATCCCGTCCGGGGGGCTGGGGAGAGACCCAGTACTTC
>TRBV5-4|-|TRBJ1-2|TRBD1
CASSWAPDRVNYGYTF
TGTGCCAGCAGCTGGGCGCCGGACAGGGTTAACTATGGCTACACCTTC
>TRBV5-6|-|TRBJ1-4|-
CASSLAGGSYEKLFF
TGTGCCAGCAGCTTGGCCGGAGGGTCCTATGAAAAACTGTTTTTT
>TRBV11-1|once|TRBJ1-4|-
CASSLNRVEKLFF
TGTGCCAGCAGCTTAAACAGGGTGGAAAAACTGTTTTTT
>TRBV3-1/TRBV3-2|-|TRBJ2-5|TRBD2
CASSPPPAGGETQYF
TGTGCCAGCAGCCCACCCCCAGCGGGGGGGGAGACCCAGTACTTC
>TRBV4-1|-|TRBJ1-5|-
CASSQELVMRDNQPQHF
TGCGCCAGCAGCCAAGAACTAGTAATGCGGGACAATCAGCCCCAGCATTTT
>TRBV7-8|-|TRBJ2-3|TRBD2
CASSLLAGGRDTQYF
TGTGCCAGCAGCTTATTAGCGGGGGGCAGGGATACGCAGTATTTT
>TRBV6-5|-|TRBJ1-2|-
CASRFDRRAGYTF
TGTGCCAGCAGATTTGACAGACGAGCTGGCTACACCTTC
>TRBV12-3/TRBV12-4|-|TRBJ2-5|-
CASSLGPLGTQYF
TGTGCCAGCAGCCTGGGACCACTGGGGACCCAGTACTTC
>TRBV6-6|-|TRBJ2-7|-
CASSYGGDRYEQYF
TGTGCCAGCAGTTACGGCGGAGACCGCTACGAGCAGTACTTC
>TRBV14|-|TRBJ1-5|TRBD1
CASSRLWTGWVYQPQHF
TGTGCCAGCAGCCGGCTTTGGACAGGGTGGGTATATCAGCCCCAGCATTTT
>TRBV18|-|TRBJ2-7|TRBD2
CASSSGGIPYEQYF
TGTGCCAGCTCTTCCGGGGGGATCCCCTACGAGCAGTACTTC
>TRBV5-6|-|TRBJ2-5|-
CASSFLGGVGQETQYF
TGTGCCAGCAGCTTCCTGGGGGGCGTAGGCCAAGAGACCCAGTACTTC
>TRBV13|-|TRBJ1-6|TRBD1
CASSLGDRSNSPLHF
TGTGCCAGCAGCTTAGGGGACAGGAGTAATTCACCCCTCCACTTT
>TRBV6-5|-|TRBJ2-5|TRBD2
CASSYPTSGGQETQYF
TGTGCCAGCAGTTACCCGACTAGCGGGGGGCAAGAGACCCAGTACTTC
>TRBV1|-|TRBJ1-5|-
CTSSHNGRTYSNQPQHF
TGCACCAGCAGCCACAATGGCAGGACATATAGCAATCAGCCCCAGCATTTT
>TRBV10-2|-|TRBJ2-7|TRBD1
CASSEPTGARYEQYF
TGCGCCAGCAGTGAGCCGACAGGGGCAAGATACGAGCAGTACTTC
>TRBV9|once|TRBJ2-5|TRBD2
CASSVGGGGGRETQYF
TGTGCCAGCAGCGTCGGCGGCGGGGGAGGAAGAGAGACCCAGTACTTC